This entry lists 5 T cell receptor beta chains sequenced from one sample in a study of blood T cell repertoires in COVID-19. Produced via immunoSEQ multiplex PCR; TCRdb's table is partial and in-frame only. The repertoire holds roughly 49,000 clones, with more than 75% as singletons. Material: peripheral blood. All receptors come from a man over 45 with active COVID-19.

This chain links TRBV2 with TRBJ2-3; 7 nucleotides match TRBD1. Losses at the gene ends were 1 base for V and 3 bases for J; bases not matched to a gene: 1. Germline assignment: CDR1 SNHLY and CDR2 FYNNEI. The CDR3 has 14 residues. CDR3 amino acids: CASSEDRGTDTQYF. The CDR3 bases are TGTGCCAGCAGTGAAGACAGGGGTACAGATACGCAGTATTTT.

The chain has TRBV7-9 and TRBJ2-1; 8 nucleotides align to TRBD2. This CDR3 has 16 amino acids. Germline-derived CDR1 and CDR2 are SEHNR and FQNEAQ (reference sequence). V trimming: 1 base; J trimming: 9 bases; junction bases outside the gene matches: 11. The CDR3 region has the DNA TGTGCCAGCAGCTTAGGCGTCGGGGGGGCCTCTAGTGAGCAGTTCTTC. This codes for CASSLGVGGASSEQFF.

The rearrangement joins TRBV7-9 to TRBJ2-1; TRBD2 is a possible D gene (5 bases). The CDR3 is made up of 14 amino acids. Trimming shortened V by 5 bases and J by 5 bases, and 13 bases separated the two germline ends. The germline gives CDR1 SEHNR, CDR2 FQNEAQ (reference sequence). CDR3 sequence: CASSPTLGDNEQFF. The CDR3 DNA reads as TGTGCCAGCAGCCCCACTCTGGGAGACAATGAGCAGTTCTTC.

The table lists this clone with a few counts. The gene calls are TRBV10-1 and TRBJ2-2; D perhaps matches TRBD2 (6 bases). The CDR3 loop spans 14 amino acids. Looked up from germline, CDR1 is WNHNN and CDR2 is SYGVQD (reference sequence). Trimming stripped 4 bases from V and 1 base from J, with 7 bases between. The CDR3 region is CASSGGGNTGELFF. CDR3 DNA sequence: TGCGCCAGCAGTGGGGGAGGGAACACCGGGGAGCTGTTTTTT.

This rearrangement joins TRBV30 to TRBJ1-5; weak D call: TRBD1 (5 bases). The CDR3 sequence is 15 residues long. V was shortened by 3 bases and J by 9 bases, with 21 bases between the two germline ends. The V gene's germline CDR1 is GTSNPN and CDR2 SVGIG (reference sequence). The CDR3 sequence is CAWRPGAGLSGPQHF. The CDR3 DNA follows: TGTGCCTGGAGACCTGGGGCAGGTCTATCGGGGCCCCAGCATTTT. The full variable domain, in which reference TRBV30 and TRBJ1-5 provide the parts outside the CDR3, is SQTIHQWPATLVQPVGSPLSLECTVEGTSNPNLYWYRQAAGRGLQLLFYSVGIGQISSEVPQNLSASRPQDRQFILSSKKLLLSDSGFYLCAWRPGAGLSGPQHFGDGTRLSIL.